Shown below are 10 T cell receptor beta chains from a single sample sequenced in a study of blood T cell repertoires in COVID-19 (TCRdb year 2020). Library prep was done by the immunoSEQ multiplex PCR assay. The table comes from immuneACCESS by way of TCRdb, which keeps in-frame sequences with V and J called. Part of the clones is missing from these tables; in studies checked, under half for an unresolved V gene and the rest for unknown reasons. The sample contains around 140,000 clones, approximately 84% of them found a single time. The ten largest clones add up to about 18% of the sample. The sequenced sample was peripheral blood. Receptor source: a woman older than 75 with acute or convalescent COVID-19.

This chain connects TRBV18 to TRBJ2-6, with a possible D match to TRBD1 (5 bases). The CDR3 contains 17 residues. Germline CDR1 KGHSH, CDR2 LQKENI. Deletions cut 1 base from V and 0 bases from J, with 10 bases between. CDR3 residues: CASSPRLGASGANVLTF. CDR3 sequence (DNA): TGTGCCAGCTCACCACGGCTAGGGGCCTCTGGGGCCAACGTCCTGACTTTC.

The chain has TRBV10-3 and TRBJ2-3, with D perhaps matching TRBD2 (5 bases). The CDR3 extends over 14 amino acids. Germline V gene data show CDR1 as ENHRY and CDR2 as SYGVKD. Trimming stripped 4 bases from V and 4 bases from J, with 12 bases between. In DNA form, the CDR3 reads TGTGCCATCAGTGTGGGGAGATGGGCAGATACGCAGTATTTT. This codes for CAISVGRWADTQYF.

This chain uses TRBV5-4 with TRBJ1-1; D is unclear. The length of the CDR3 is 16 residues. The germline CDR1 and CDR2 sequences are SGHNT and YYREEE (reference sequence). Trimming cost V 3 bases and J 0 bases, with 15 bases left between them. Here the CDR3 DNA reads TGTGCCAGCAGCTGGGGAGGAGGACGGGTGAACACTGAAGCTTTCTTT. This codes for CASSWGGGRVNTEAFF.

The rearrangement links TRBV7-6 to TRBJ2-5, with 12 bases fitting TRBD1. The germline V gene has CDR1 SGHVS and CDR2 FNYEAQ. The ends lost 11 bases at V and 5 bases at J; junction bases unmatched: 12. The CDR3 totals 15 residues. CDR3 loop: CASRDRGRSGETQYF. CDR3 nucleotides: TGTGCCTCGCGGGACAGGGGGCGAAGTGGGGAGACCCAGTACTTC.

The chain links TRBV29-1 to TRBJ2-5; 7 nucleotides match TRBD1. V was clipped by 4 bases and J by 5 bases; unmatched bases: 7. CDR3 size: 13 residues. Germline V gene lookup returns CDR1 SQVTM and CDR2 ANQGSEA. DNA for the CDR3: TGCAGCGTTGCCGGGACAGTTGGGGAGACCCAGTACTTC. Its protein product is CSVAGTVGETQYF.

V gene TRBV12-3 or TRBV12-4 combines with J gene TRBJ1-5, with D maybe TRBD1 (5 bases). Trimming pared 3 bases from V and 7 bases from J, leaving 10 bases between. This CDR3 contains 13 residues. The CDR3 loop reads CASSFLGVQPQHF. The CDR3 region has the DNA TGTGCCAGCAGTTTCTTAGGGGTCCAGCCCCAGCATTTT.

The CDR3 protein is CASSEWVGARNEQFF. DNA for the CDR3: TGTGCCAGCAGTGAATGGGTGGGGGCCCGGAATGAGCAGTTCTTC. V gene TRBV2 combines with J gene TRBJ2-1; perhaps TRBD1 as D (6 bases). Germline V gene sequence: CDR1 SNHLY, CDR2 FYNNEI. The CDR3 runs to 15 residues. The V end was cut by 2 bases, the J end by 7 bases, with 15 bases between.

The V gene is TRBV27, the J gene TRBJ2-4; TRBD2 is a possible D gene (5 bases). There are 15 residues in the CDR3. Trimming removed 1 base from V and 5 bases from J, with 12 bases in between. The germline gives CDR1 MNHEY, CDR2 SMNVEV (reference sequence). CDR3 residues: CASSLFRMGENIQYF. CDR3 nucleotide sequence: TGTGCCAGCAGTTTATTCCGTATGGGAGAAAACATTCAGTACTTC.

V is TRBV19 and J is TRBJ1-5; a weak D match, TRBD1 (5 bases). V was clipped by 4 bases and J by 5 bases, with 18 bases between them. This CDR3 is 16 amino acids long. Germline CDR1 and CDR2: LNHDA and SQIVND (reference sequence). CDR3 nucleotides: TGTGCCAGTAGTACCAACAGGTTGGGAAAACATCAGCCCCAGCATTTT. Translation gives CASSTNRLGKHQPQHF.

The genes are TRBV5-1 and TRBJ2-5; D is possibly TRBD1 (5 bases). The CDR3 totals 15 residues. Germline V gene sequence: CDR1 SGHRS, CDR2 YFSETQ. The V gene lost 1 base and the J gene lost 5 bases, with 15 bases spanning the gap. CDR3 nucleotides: TGCGCCAGCAGCTTGTACAGGCCTTCGTACGAGACCCAGTACTTC. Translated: CASSLYRPSYETQYF.